These T cell receptor beta chains were read from a single sample in a study of OX40 agonist ivuxolimab in advanced cancers. The repertoire was sequenced with immunoSEQ multiplex PCR; TCRdb's copy has only in-frame clones and lacks some. The sample holds fewer than 40,000 clones, about 88% seen once. The sequences come from CD4+ or CD8+ T cells sorted from blood, collected in a trial of the OX40 agonist ivuxolimab. The receptors derive from an adult with an advanced solid tumor such as melanoma, head and neck, liver or kidney cancer. Each CDR3 is given without its conserved first and last residue. Expanded clones get a size class; other rows say once, few or many, or leave the size out.

size	V	J	CDR3
.	TRBV5-1	TRBJ2-2	ASSLESGGTGELF
.	TRBV28	TRBJ1-6	ASSGDRGRSPLH
.	TRBV27	TRBJ1-5	ASAAGGFQPQH
.	TRBV27	TRBJ2-7	ASRTGIYEQY
.	TRBV9	TRBJ1-5	ASSDGTGVNQPQH
.	TRBV28	TRBJ2-7	ASNLGTPSSYEQY
.	TRBV5-6	.	ASSLGSAEQY
.	TRBV4-3	TRBJ1-4	ASSLGQGRGIIAEKLF
.	TRBV7-9	TRBJ2-1	ASSLRGNYNEQF
.	TRBV4-3	TRBJ2-7	ASSQDELGGNEQY
.	TRBV2	TRBJ2-7	ASRGRVYEQY
.	TRBV13	TRBJ2-1	ASSLGLIEQF
.	TRBV9	TRBJ2-7	ASSVVGDTDEEQY
.	TRBV5-1	TRBJ2-1	ASSLSGGGYNEQF
.	TRBV5-5	TRBJ1-3	ASSLDRASGNTIY
.	TRBV4-1	TRBJ2-2	ASSQVRGSYTGELF
.	TRBV4-1	TRBJ2-2	ASSQVGGSNTGELF
.	TRBV27	TRBJ2-7	ASSSLFTGTGWGEQY
.	TRBV7-9	TRBJ1-4	ASSPVATNEKLF
.	TRBV5-4	TRBJ2-1	ASSLGGTGYNEQF
once	TRBV30	TRBJ1-2	AWREGAEIYGYT
once	TRBV27	TRBJ2-1	ASSFKGVTYNEQF
.	TRBV7-9	TRBJ1-1	ASSSRWPFDTEAF
.	TRBV19	TRBJ2-7	ATRDRGAYEQY
.	TRBV4-1	TRBJ2-1	ASSQEVGAIRDNEQF
.	TRBV20-1	TRBJ1-2	SAREGRGYT
.	TRBV27	TRBJ2-7	ASSSRGAWQY
.	TRBV19	TRBJ2-1	ASSIILAGGGEQF
.	TRBV11-2	TRBJ2-2	ASSSTGDGGELF
.	TRBV7-9	TRBJ2-7	ASSLGQGWYEQY
once	TRBV5-4	TRBJ2-7	ASSRPDSSYEQY
.	TRBV7-9	TRBJ1-1	ASSSHRPEAF
.	TRBV29-1	TRBJ2-2	SVVTSTGELF
.	TRBV18	TRBJ2-7	ASSPPDEMVEQY
.	TRBV27	TRBJ2-3	ASSLGREGPDTQY
.	TRBV5-4	TRBJ1-1	ASSFLSGRGSEAF
.	TRBV28	TRBJ1-1	ASSLSWMNTEAF
.	TRBV5-6	TRBJ2-7	ASSSSYEQY
.	TRBV29-1	TRBJ1-2	SVEGQGHTYGYT